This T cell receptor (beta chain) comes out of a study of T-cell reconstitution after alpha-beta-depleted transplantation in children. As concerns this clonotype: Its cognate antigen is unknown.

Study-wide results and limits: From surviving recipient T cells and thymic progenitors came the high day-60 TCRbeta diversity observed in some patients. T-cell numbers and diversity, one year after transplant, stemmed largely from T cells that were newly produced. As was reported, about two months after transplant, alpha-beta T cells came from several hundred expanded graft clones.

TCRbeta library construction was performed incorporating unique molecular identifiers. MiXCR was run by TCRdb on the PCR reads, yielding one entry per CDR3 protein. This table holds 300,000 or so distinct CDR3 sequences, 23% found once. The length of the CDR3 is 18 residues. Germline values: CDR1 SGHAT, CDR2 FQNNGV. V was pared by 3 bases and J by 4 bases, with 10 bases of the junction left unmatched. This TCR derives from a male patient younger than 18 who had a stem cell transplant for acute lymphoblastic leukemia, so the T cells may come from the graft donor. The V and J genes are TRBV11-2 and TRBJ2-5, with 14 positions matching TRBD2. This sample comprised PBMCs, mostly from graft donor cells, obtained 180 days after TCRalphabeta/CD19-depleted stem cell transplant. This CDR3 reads CASSFSGLAGGGGETQYF. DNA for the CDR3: TGTGCCAGCAGCTTCTCCGGACTAGCGGGAGGAGGCGGAGAGACCCAGTACTTC.